Below are 14 T cell receptor beta chains sequenced from a single sample in a study of human T cells and chemical hapten exposure. TCRdb itself ran the RACE reads through MiXCR, one entry per CDR3 protein. The sample consists of under 50,000 distinct CDR3 sequences, approximately 4% of them appearing once. Time point specified: healthy volunteer bleed at 6 weeks. Total RNA was isolated from unfractionated whole blood. Sample: whole blood. Receptors were obtained from a human donor in good health. Some clones in this sample may be carry-over from other donors' samples.

At least ten counts were recorded for this clonotype. The chain links TRBV3-1 to TRBJ2-7, with D possibly matching TRBD1 (6 bases). Trimming removed 0 bases at V and 5 bases at J, with 11 bases between. This CDR3 comprises 14 residues. Germline-derived CDR1 and CDR2 are LGHDT and YNNKEL (reference sequence). CDR3: CASSQDRGLDEQYF. The CDR3 DNA follows: TGTGCCAGCAGCCAAGACAGGGGCTTGGACGAGCAGTACTTC.

The sample holds many counts of this clonotype. This rearrangement joins TRBV10-2 to TRBJ1-6; perhaps TRBD1 as D (6 bases). V lost 5 bases and J 7 bases, leaving 6 bases between the germline ends. Per germline, CDR1 WSHSY and CDR2 SAAADI. The CDR3 totals 12 residues. For the CDR3, the DNA is TGCGCCAGCAGTACAGGGAATTCACCCCTCCACTTT. Amino acids: CASSTGNSPLHF.

This clonotype was counted at least ten times. The rearrangement uses TRBV5-6 and TRBJ2-7; 9 positions match TRBD1. The length of the CDR3 is 13 residues. Losses at the gene ends were 5 bases for V and 4 bases for J; bases not matched to a gene: 4. Germline V gene sequence: CDR1 SGHDT, CDR2 YYEEEE. In DNA, the CDR3 is TGTGCCAGCAGACGGACAGGGGTTTACGAGCAGTACTTC. Its translation: CASRRTGVYEQYF.

Remarks on this clonotype: One end of the junction fails to match germline, which may point to a read error. V is TRBV6-5 and J is TRBJ2-7; D is perhaps TRBD1 or TRBD2 (5 bases each). The CDR3 is 11 residues long. CDR1 MNHEY and CDR2 SVGAGI come from the germline V gene. This CDR3 reads CASSNSGTAYF. The CDR3, as DNA: TGTGCCAGCAGTAACTCCGGGACGGCGTACTTC.

This clonotype was seen ten or more times. CDR3 residues: CSPGPLAPSSYNEQFF. The CDR3 coding sequence is TGCAGCCCAGGCCCGCTAGCTCCCAGCTCCTACAATGAGCAGTTCTTC. J is TRBJ2-1 and V is TRBV29-1; D perhaps matches TRBD2 (5 bases). This CDR3 has 16 residues. Germline-derived CDR1 and CDR2 are SQVTM and ANQGSEA. Trimming took 8 bases from V and 0 from J, leaving 20 bases between them.

This clonotype was seen at least ten times. The chain recombines TRBV11-2 with TRBJ1-6; 7 bases fit TRBD1. The CDR3 covers 16 residues. Germline V CDR1 and CDR2: SGHAT, FQNNGV. The ends lost 5 bases at V and 4 bases at J; junction bases unmatched: 8. The CDR3 region is CASSPLTGPYNSPLHF. As DNA, the CDR3 is TGTGCCAGCAGCCCACTGACAGGGCCGTATAATTCACCCCTCCACTTT. Full variable domain (remainder filled in from reference TRBV11-2 and TRBJ1-6): EAGVAQSPRYKIIEKRQSVAFWCNPISGHATLYWYQQILGQGPKLLIQFQNNGVVDDSQLPKDRFSAERLKGVDSTLKIQPAKLEDSAVYLCASSPLTGPYNSPLHFGNGTRLTVT.

This clonotype was recorded at least ten times. The chain joins TRBV29-1 to TRBJ2-1, with D perhaps being TRBD1 or TRBD2 (5 bases each). Trimming took off 6 bases at V and 3 bases at J, with 9 bases between the two ends. CDR3 length: 12 residues. Germline V CDR1 and CDR2: SQVTM, ANQGSEA. The CDR3 DNA reads TGCAGCGTAGGGACCCTCTACAATGAGCAGTTCTTC. Encoded protein: CSVGTLYNEQFF.

A few counts support this clonotype. The chain uses TRBV6-1 and TRBJ1-5; D is unclear. The V gene's germline CDR1 is MNHNS and CDR2 SASEGT. The CDR3 has 14 residues. The V end lost 7 bases, the J end lost 0 bases, and 10 bases lay between the germline ends. CDR3 amino acids: CASTDRYSNQPQHF. In DNA, the CDR3 is TGTGCCAGCACCGATCGATATAGCAATCAGCCCCAGCATTTT.

This clonotype showed up many times. Here the CDR3 DNA reads TGCGCCAGCAGCCAACCCTCGGTCAGGGGTGGGGCAGATACGCAGTATTTT. It is translated as CASSQPSVRGGADTQYF. The rearrangement uses TRBV4-1 and TRBJ2-3; TRBD1 might be the D (6 bases). The length of the CDR3 is 17 residues. Per germline, CDR1 MGHRA and CDR2 YSYEKL. The V gene lost 2 bases and the J gene lost 4 bases, with 19 bases spanning the gap.

V is TRBV6-2 or TRBV6-3 and J is TRBJ1-5; 8 nucleotides line up with TRBD1. Germline assignment: CDR1 MNHEY and CDR2 SVGEGT. The CDR3 length is 17 residues. Germline trimming cut 4 bases from V and 3 bases from J; bases unmatched to any gene: 11. The CDR3 DNA sequence: TGTGCCAGCAGTTTCGGACAGGGCCGAAGACCCAATCAGCCCCAGCATTTT. This gives the protein CASSFGQGRRPNQPQHF.

This clonotype was observed a few times. A much larger clonotype is one base distant, so this may be a read error. The CDR3 loop reads CASSFSQDSGRNQPQHF. For the CDR3, the DNA is TGTGCCAGCAGTTTCTCCCAGGACAGCGGGCGCAATCAGCCCCAGCATTTT. The chain links TRBV28 to TRBJ1-5; weak D call: TRBD1 (6 bases). The CDR3 totals 17 residues. The ends were cut back, 3 bases at V and 2 bases at J, with 17 bases in the middle. Germline V CDR1 and CDR2: MDHEN, SYDVKM.

This clonotype was counted ten times or more. The rearrangement uses TRBV24-1 and TRBJ2-1; D assignment may be TRBD1 or TRBD2 (5 bases each). The V end was cut by 0 bases, the J end by 4 bases, with 18 bases between. The germline gives CDR1 KGHDR, CDR2 SFDVKD. This CDR3 has 18 residues. The CDR3 loop is CATSDLHGAGATYNEQFF. The CDR3 DNA sequence: TGTGCCACCAGTGATTTGCACGGAGCCGGGGCAACGTACAATGAGCAGTTCTTC.

There are many counts of this clonotype. The CDR3: CASRWARDNSPLHF. The CDR3 bases are TGTGCCAGCAGGTGGGCACGGGATAATTCACCCCTCCACTTT. The genes are TRBV3-1 and TRBJ1-6; D unresolved. V was cut by 6 bases and J by 5 bases, with 11 bases left in between. The CDR3 runs 14 residues. CDR1 is LGHDT and CDR2 is YNNKEL in the germline V gene (reference sequence).

This clonotype was seen ten or more times. The chain carries TRBV24-1 and TRBJ2-1; 10 bases fit TRBD2. The V segment lost 2 bases and the J segment 6 bases; nucleotides outside the gene matches: 12. Germline CDR1 KGHDR, CDR2 SFDVKD. The CDR3 extends over 18 amino acids. The CDR3 sequence is CATSDSPGASGSSNEQFF. The CDR3 coding sequence is TGTGCCACCAGTGATTCCCCTGGGGCTAGCGGGAGTAGCAATGAGCAGTTCTTC.